These 20 T cell receptor beta chains were sequenced from one sample in a study of early T cells in non-severe SARS-CoV-2 infection. TCRdb itself ran the 5' RACE reads through MiXCR, one entry per CDR3 protein. Seen here are approximately 76,000 distinct CDR3 sequences, around 13% observed once, and the top ten hold 1.3%. The sequenced material came from whole blood. The receptors were sampled from an adult who was a healthcare worker with PCR-confirmed SARS-CoV-2 infection or an uninfected control (not recorded which).

This clonotype was seen many times. The chain carries TRBV6-4 and TRBJ1-2; D remains ambiguous. Trimming shortened V by 5 bases and J by 1 base, and 8 bases separated the two germline ends. The germline V gene encodes CDR1 MRHNA and CDR2 SNTAGT. The CDR3 sequence is 13 residues long. The CDR3: CASSPDLNYGYTF. The CDR3 DNA follows: TGTGCCAGCAGTCCGGACCTTAACTATGGCTACACCTTC.

This clonotype was detected ten times or more. The chain is built from TRBV12-3 or TRBV12-4 and TRBJ2-5; no firm D call. V gave up 7 bases and J gave up 4 bases, with 10 bases separating them. The CDR3 is 12 amino acids. The CDR3 coding sequence is TGTGCCAGCACCTTCACTCTAGAGACCCAGTACTTC. This encodes CASTFTLETQYF.

This clonotype has a count of ten or more. The chain employs TRBV24-1 and TRBJ2-6, with D possibly being TRBD2 (7 bases). The germline V and J ends were trimmed by 8 bases and 4 bases, with 20 bases remaining between them. Germline V CDR1 and CDR2: KGHDR, SFDVKD. CDR3 length: 17 residues. The CDR3 sequence is CATTSGGAGTGANVLTF. CDR3 DNA sequence: TGTGCCACCACCAGTGGGGGGGCGGGGACAGGGGCCAACGTCCTGACTTTC.

This clonotype occurred many times. This chain connects TRBV6-1 to TRBJ2-5; 9 bases match TRBD1. CDR3 size: 13 residues. V gave up 6 bases and J gave up 5 bases; unmatched junction bases: 4. The V gene's germline CDR1 is MNHNS and CDR2 SASEGT. DNA of the CDR3: TGTGCCAGCAGGGGGACAGGGCTGGAGACCCAGTACTTC. It translates to CASRGTGLETQYF.

This clonotype was detected many times. This chain connects TRBV27 to TRBJ2-1, with a tentative D call TRBD2 (6 bases). Germline V CDR1 and CDR2: MNHEY, SMNVEV (reference sequence). V shed 5 bases and J shed 2 bases, with 13 bases lying between them. CDR3 length: 15 amino acids. The chain's CDR3 is CASSTGLYPYNEQFF. CDR3 DNA sequence: TGTGCCAGCAGTACGGGACTGTACCCCTACAATGAGCAGTTCTTC.

There are many counts of this clonotype. The chain combines TRBV11-2 with TRBJ2-1; 7 bases match TRBD2. From germline, CDR1 is SGHAT and CDR2 FQNNGV. The CDR3 consists of 14 residues. V was pared by 1 base and J by 9 bases, with 6 bases of the junction left unmatched. Written as DNA, the CDR3 is TGTGCCAGCAGCTTAGCAACGGGAGGTGGTGAGCAGTTCTTC. Protein sequence: CASSLATGGGEQFF. Variable domain in full (rest from reference TRBV11-2 and TRBJ2-1): EAGVAQSPRYKIIEKRQSVAFWCNPISGHATLYWYQQILGQGPKLLIQFQNNGVVDDSQLPKDRFSAERLKGVDSTLKIQPAKLEDSAVYLCASSLATGGGEQFFGPGTRLTVL.

This clonotype was recorded many times. The rearrangement uses TRBV20-1 and TRBJ2-7; 7 bases match TRBD2. CDR3 length: 14 residues. Germline V lookup: CDR1 DFQATT, CDR2 SNEGSKA (reference sequence). The J segment lost 2 bases and the V segment lost 1 base, leaving 5 bases of the junction unmatched. The CDR3 DNA sequence: TGCAGTGCTAGAGGGACCCGGGGGGCCTACGAGCAGTACTTC. Translating it yields CSARGTRGAYEQYF.

V usage is TRBV15 and J usage is TRBJ1-1; D gene ambiguous. The germline V gene encodes CDR1 LNHNV and CDR2 YYDKDF (reference sequence). Trimming cost V 5 bases and J 2 bases, with 9 bases left between them. This CDR3 spans 13 amino acids. This chain's CDR3 is CATSLKGNTEAFF. DNA for the CDR3: TGTGCCACCAGCCTCAAAGGCAACACTGAAGCTTTCTTT.

This clonotype was recorded at least ten times. V gene TRBV30 combines with J gene TRBJ2-1; D call uncertain. CDR3 size: 14 residues. Trimming took 0 bases from V and 7 from J, leaving 13 bases between them. The germline V gene has CDR1 GTSNPN and CDR2 SVGIG (reference sequence). Here the CDR3 DNA reads TGTGCCTGGAGTGTAATGGACCCCTGGAATGAGCAGTTCTTC. Translation: CAWSVMDPWNEQFF.

This clonotype was recorded at least ten times. The rearrangement joins TRBV2 to TRBJ2-7; 8 bases fit TRBD1. The V gene's germline CDR1 is SNHLY and CDR2 FYNNEI. This CDR3 has 14 residues. V lost 7 bases to trimming and J lost 4 bases; unmatched junction nucleotides: 9. The CDR3 spells CASTHDRGKYEQYF. The DNA for the CDR3 is TGTGCCAGCACTCACGACAGGGGAAAGTACGAGCAGTACTTC.

At least ten counts were recorded for this clonotype. The genes are TRBV6-2 or TRBV6-3 and TRBJ2-7, with D maybe TRBD2 (6 bases). Between the trimmed V and J ends, which lost 2 bases and 2 bases, there was a span of 10 bases. This CDR3 contains 14 residues. CDR1 MNHEY and CDR2 SVGEGT come from the germline V gene. The CDR3, as DNA: TGTGCCAGCAGTTACGAACCGGGGGCCTACGAGCAGTACTTC. Amino acid sequence: CASSYEPGAYEQYF.

At least ten counts were recorded for this clonotype. The chain uses TRBV9 and TRBJ2-2; possible D gene TRBD1, 5 bases. The germline gives CDR1 SGDLS, CDR2 YYNGEE. This CDR3 has 16 residues. V lost 4 bases and J lost 0, with 13 bases in between. CDR3: CASSMRRAANTGELFF. The CDR3 DNA sequence: TGTGCCAGCAGCATGCGCAGGGCCGCGAACACCGGGGAGCTGTTTTTT.

Many counts were recorded for this clonotype. The chain employs TRBV2 and TRBJ1-2; D is ambiguous. Germline V lookup: CDR1 SNHLY, CDR2 FYNNEI. The CDR3 is 16 amino acids. With 2 bases removed from V and 5 bases from J, the gap between germline ends came to 18 bases. CDR3 residues: CASSELIIMLGYGYTF. The CDR3 DNA follows: TGTGCCAGCAGTGAATTAATAATAATGTTAGGGTATGGCTACACCTTC. The whole variable domain, filled in from reference TRBV2 and TRBJ1-2, reads EPEVTQTPSHQVTQMGQEVILRCVPISNHLYFYWYRQILGQKVEFLVSFYNNEISEKSEIFDDQFSVERPDGSNFTLKIRSTKLEDSAMYFCASSELIIMLGYGYTFGSGTRLTVV.

In this sample, this clonotype turned up many times. V gene TRBV20-1 combines with J gene TRBJ2-1; the D is unclear. The CDR3 is 13 amino acids. CDR1 and CDR2 (germline): DFQATT, SNEGSKA (reference sequence). V dropped 3 bases and J dropped 3 bases, with 9 bases sitting between them. DNA of the CDR3: TGCAGTGCTAGGAACCTAGACTACAATGAGCAGTTCTTC. Its translation: CSARNLDYNEQFF.

The chain has TRBV7-6 and TRBJ2-7; D remains ambiguous. The germline gives CDR1 SGHVS, CDR2 FNYEAQ. V gave up 1 base and J gave up 6 bases, with 16 bases separating them. The CDR3 covers 15 residues. CDR3 DNA sequence: TGTGCCAGCAGCTTAGAGTTTGGCCCCACGGGCGAGCAGTACTTC. The encoded protein is CASSLEFGPTGEQYF.

There are many counts of this clonotype. V is TRBV7-9 and J is TRBJ1-6; no reliable D call. Trimming cost V 5 bases and J 8 bases, with 10 bases left between them. This CDR3 has 13 amino acids. Germline CDR1 is SEHNR and CDR2 is FQNEAQ (reference sequence). The CDR3 loop is CASSPIPDSPLHF. CDR3 in DNA: TGTGCCAGCAGCCCCATACCTGATTCACCCCTCCACTTT.

The CDR3: CASSIYGSKYEQYF. DNA of the CDR3: TGTGCCAGCAGCATATACGGGAGCAAATACGAGCAGTACTTC. The J gene is TRBJ2-7, the V gene TRBV7-2; possible D gene TRBD2, 6 bases. The germline gives CDR1 SGHTA, CDR2 FQGNSA. V lost 5 bases, J lost 4 bases, and 15 bases lay in between. CDR3 size: 14 residues.

This clonotype was recorded a few times. The chain couples TRBV20-1 to TRBJ2-5; D ambiguous. The germline V and J ends were trimmed by 6 bases and 5 bases, with 10 bases remaining between them. CDR1 and CDR2 from the germline V gene are DFQATT and SNEGSKA (reference sequence). The CDR3 is made up of 11 amino acids. DNA of the CDR3: TGCAGTGCGGCAGCGACGGAGACCCAGTACTTC. It is translated as CSAAATETQYF.

This clonotype came up once. A clone one base away is much larger, so this may be a read error. The J gene is TRBJ1-2, the V gene TRBV29-1; D is unclear. Germline CDR1 and CDR2: SQVTM and ANQGSEA. This CDR3 is built from 9 residues. For the CDR3, the DNA is TGCAGCCGTCTATATGGCCACACCTTC. Translated: CSRLYGHTF.

This clonotype was recorded many times. The rearrangement links TRBV27 to TRBJ2-7, with D possibly being TRBD1 or TRBD2 (5 bases each). The CDR3 runs to 16 residues. V shed 4 bases and J shed 0 bases, with 16 bases lying between them. Germline CDR1 MNHEY, CDR2 SMNVEV (reference sequence). As DNA, the CDR3 is TGTGCCAGCAGTTGGACCGGGACGGAGGCCTCCTACGAGCAGTACTTC. Encoded protein: CASSWTGTEASYEQYF.